These T cell receptor beta chains were read from a single sample in a study of T cell responses to AZD1222 COVID-19 vaccine. Assay: immunoSEQ multiplex PCR; the TCRdb copy retains only in-frame clones and omits some. Altogether tens of thousands of clones are present, roughly 90% being singletons, with the ten largest covering around 28%. Source: peripheral blood, taken 28 days after the second AZD1222 dose. Source of these receptors: an adult who received the AZD1222 COVID-19 vaccine. Each CDR3 is given with its conserved first and last residue. The D gene is left open where the match is weak. Clone size appears in some rows only: once, few, many, or a class for an expanded clone.

. | TRBJ2-5 | TRBV6-2/TRBV6-3 | once | CASSDGTGQETQYF | TGTGCCAGCAGTGACGGGACTGGACAAGAGACCCAGTACTTC
TRBD2 | TRBJ2-7 | TRBV6-5 | . | CASSYTSGSMDEQYF | TGTGCCAGCAGTTATACTAGCGGGAGTATGGACGAGCAGTACTTC
TRBD2 | TRBJ2-7 | TRBV28 | . | CASSFRSSGRAAEQYF | TGTGCCAGCAGTTTTCGGTCTAGCGGGAGGGCCGCCGAGCAGTACTTC
. | TRBJ1-5 | TRBV12-5 | once | CASGLGTGYFEPQHF | TGTGCTAGTGGTTTGGGAACAGGGTACTTTGAGCCCCAGCATTTT
. | TRBJ2-1 | TRBV29-1 | . | CSVEYPAGGEFF | TGCAGCGTTGAATACCCCGCTGGCGGGGAGTTCTTC
. | TRBJ2-1 | TRBV19 | . | CASTLGAGRVGNEQFF | TGTGCCAGTACCCTAGGGGCCGGACGAGTGGGCAATGAGCAGTTCTTC
. | TRBJ2-1 | TRBV7-6 | . | CASSLAGTPSSYNEQFF | TGTGCCAGCAGCTTAGCCGGGACTCCCAGCTCCTACAATGAGCAGTTCTTC
TRBD1 | TRBJ1-4 | TRBV30 | . | CAYGTGREKLFF | TGTGCCTACGGGACAGGGCGTGAAAAACTGTTTTTT
TRBD1 | TRBJ2-5 | TRBV20-1 | . | CSASYDRGWETQYF | TGCAGTGCTAGTTATGACAGGGGTTGGGAGACCCAGTACTTC
. | TRBJ2-7 | TRBV18 | . | CASSPPVRGGNEQYF | TGTGCCAGCTCACCACCGGTCAGGGGAGGGAACGAGCAGTACTTC
TRBD1 | TRBJ2-7 | TRBV28 | . | CASSLGTGVGYEQYF | TGTGCCAGCAGCCTGGGGACAGGGGTTGGGTACGAGCAGTACTTC
TRBD2 | TRBJ2-2 | TRBV7-3 | once | CASSSGANTGELFF | TGTGCCAGCAGTAGCGGGGCGAACACCGGGGAGCTGTTTTTT
. | TRBJ2-7 | TRBV20-1 | . | CSARRNYEQYF | TGCAGTGCTAGGCGAAACTACGAGCAGTACTTC
. | TRBJ2-3 | TRBV10-3 | once | CAISGGRHSTDTQYF | TGTGCCATCAGCGGTGGACGGCATAGCACAGATACGCAGTATTTT
. | TRBJ2-7 | TRBV5-1 | . | CASSLTGTLSYEQYF | TGCGCCAGCAGCTTGACGGGGACACTCTCCTACGAGCAGTACTTC
. | TRBJ2-3 | TRBV5-7 | . | CASITRRDTQYF | TGTGCCAGCATCACAAGGCGAGATACGCAGTATTTT
. | TRBJ1-2 | TRBV19 | . | CASSINRPNYGYTF | TGTGCCAGTAGTATCAACAGGCCTAACTATGGCTACACCTTC
. | TRBJ1-4 | TRBV6-1 | . | CASSEEGEKLFF | TGTGCCAGCAGTGAAGAGGGTGAAAAACTGTTTTTT
. | TRBJ2-3 | TRBV28 | . | CASQGLADTQYF | TGTGCCAGCCAAGGGCTAGCGGATACGCAGTATTTT